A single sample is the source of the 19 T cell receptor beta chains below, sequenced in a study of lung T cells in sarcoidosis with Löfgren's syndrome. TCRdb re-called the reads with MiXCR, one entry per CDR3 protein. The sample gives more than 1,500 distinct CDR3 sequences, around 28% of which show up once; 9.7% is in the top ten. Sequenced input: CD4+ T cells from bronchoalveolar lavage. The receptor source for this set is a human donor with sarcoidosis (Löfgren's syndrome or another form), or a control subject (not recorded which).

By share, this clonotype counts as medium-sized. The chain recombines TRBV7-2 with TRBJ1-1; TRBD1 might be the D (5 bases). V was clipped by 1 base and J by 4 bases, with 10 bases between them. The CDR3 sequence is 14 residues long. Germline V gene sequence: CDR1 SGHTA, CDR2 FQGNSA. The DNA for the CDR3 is TGTGCCAGCAGCTTAGGGGGGGAGGGCACTGAAGCTTTCTTT. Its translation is CASSLGGEGTEAFF.

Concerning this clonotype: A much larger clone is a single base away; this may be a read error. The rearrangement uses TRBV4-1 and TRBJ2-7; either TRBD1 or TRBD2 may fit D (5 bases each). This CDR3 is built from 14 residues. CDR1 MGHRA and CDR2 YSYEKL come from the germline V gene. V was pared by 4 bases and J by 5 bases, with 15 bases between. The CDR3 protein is CASSRSGRGDEQYF. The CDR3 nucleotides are TGCGCCAGCAGCCGCTCGGGACGGGGAGACGAGCAGTACTTC.

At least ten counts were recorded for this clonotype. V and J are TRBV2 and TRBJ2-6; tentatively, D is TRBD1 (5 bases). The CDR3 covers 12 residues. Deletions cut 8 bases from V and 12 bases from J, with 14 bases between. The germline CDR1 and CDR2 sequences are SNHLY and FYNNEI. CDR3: CASAPVGLVLTF. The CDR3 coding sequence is TGTGCCAGCGCACCGGTGGGGCTCGTCCTGACTTTC.

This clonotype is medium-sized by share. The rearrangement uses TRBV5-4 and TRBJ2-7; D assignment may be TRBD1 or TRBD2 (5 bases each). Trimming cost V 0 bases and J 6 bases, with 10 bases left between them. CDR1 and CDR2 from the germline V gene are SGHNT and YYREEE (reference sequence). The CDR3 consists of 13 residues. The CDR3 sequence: CASSLDGGREQYF. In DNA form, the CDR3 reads TGTGCCAGCAGCTTGGATGGGGGTCGCGAGCAGTACTTC. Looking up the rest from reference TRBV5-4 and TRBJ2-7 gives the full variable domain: ETGVTQSPTHLIKTRGQQVTLRCSSQSGHNTVSWYQQALGQGPQFIFQYYREEENGRGNFPPRFSGLQFPNYSSELNVNALELDDSALYLCASSLDGGREQYFGPGTRLTVT.

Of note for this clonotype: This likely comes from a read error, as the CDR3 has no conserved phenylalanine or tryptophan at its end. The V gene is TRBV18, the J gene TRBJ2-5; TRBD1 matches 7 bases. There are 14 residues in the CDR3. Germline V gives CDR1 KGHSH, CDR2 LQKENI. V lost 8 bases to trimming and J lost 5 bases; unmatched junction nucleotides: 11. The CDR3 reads CASATGSRQETQYL. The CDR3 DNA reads TGTGCCAGCGCGACAGGGTCGAGGCAGGAGACCCAGTACCTC.

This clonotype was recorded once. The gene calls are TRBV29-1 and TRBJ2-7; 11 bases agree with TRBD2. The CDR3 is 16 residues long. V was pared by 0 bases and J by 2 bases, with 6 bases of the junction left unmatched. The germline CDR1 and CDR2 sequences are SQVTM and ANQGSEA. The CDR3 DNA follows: TGCAGCGTTGAAGATCAAGCTAGCGGGGGGCCCTACGAGCAGTACTTC. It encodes CSVEDQASGGPYEQYF.

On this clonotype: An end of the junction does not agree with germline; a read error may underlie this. This chain's CDR3 is CASRMGQLPYERYF. The DNA of the CDR3 is TGTGCCAGCAGAATGGGACAGTTGCCCTACGAGCGGTACTTC. The chain couples TRBV27 to TRBJ2-7; TRBD1 aligns across 7 bases. Germline assignment: CDR1 MNHEY and CDR2 SMNVEV (reference sequence). This CDR3 region has 14 residues.

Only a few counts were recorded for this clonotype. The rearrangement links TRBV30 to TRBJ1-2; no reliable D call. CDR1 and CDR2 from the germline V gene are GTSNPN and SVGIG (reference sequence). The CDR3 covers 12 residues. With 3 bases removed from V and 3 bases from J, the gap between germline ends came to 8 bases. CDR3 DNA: TGTGCCTGGAGAAGGAAGGACTATGGCTACACCTTC. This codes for CAWRRKDYGYTF.

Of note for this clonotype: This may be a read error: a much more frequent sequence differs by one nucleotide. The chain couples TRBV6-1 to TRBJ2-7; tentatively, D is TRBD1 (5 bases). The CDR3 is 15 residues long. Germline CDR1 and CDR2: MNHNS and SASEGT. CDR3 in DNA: TGTGCCGGCAGCAGCACAGGTTCCTCGCCAGACGAGCAGTACTTC. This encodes CAGSSTGSSPDEQYF.

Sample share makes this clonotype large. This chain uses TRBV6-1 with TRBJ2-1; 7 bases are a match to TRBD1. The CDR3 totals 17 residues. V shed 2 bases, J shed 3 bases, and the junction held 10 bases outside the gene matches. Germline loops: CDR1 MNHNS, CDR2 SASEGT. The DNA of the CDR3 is TGTGCCAGCAGTGAAAGGTTGTCAGGGGGAGTCTACAATGAGCAGTTCTTC. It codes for CASSERLSGGVYNEQFF.

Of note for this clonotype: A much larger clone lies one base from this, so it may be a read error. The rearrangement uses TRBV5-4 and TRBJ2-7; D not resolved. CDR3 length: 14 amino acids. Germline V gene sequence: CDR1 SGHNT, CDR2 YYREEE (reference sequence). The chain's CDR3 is CASSLDSFSYEHYF. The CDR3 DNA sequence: TGTGCCAGCAGCTTGGACAGTTTCTCCTACGAGCATTACTTC.

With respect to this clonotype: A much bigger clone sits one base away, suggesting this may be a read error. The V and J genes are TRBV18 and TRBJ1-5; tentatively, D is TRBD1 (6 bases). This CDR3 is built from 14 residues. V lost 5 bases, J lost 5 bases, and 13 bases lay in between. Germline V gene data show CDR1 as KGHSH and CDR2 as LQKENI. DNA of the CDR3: TGTGCCAGCTCAACACAGGGTAGGGATCAGCCCCAGCATTTT. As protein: CASSTQGRDQPQHF.

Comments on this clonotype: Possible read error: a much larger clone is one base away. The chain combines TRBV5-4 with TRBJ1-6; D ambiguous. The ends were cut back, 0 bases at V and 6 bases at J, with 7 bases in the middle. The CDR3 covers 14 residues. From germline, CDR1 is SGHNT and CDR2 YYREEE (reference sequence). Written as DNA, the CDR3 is TGTGCCAGCAGCTTGGACCTAACTAATTCACCCCTCCACTTT. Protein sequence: CASSLDLTNSPLHF.

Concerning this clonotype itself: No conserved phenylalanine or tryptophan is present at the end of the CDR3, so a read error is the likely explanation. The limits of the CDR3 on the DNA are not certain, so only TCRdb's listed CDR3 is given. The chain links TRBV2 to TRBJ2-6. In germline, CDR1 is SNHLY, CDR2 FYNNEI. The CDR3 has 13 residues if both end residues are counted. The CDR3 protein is CASSYLGANVLTS.

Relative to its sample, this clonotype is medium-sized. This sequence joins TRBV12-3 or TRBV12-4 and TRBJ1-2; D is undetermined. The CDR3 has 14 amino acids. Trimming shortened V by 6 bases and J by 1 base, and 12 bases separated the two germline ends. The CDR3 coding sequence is TGTGCCAGCAGATCGACGGCGGGTAACTATGGCTACACCTTC. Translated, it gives CASRSTAGNYGYTF.

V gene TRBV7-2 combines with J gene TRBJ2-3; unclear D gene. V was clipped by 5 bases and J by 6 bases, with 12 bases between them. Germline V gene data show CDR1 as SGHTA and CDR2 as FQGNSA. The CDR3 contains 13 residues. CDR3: CASSIESADTQYF. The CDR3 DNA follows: TGTGCCAGCAGCATCGAGAGCGCGGATACGCAGTATTTT.

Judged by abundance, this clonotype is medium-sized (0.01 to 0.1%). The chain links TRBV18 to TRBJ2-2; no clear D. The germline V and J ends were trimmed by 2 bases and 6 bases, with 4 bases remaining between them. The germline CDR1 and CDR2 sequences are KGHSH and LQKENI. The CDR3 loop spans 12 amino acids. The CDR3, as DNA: TGTGCCAGCTCACCAAGCTCCGGGGAGCTGTTTTTT. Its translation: CASSPSSGELFF.

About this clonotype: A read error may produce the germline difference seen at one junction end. The chain's CDR3 is CASSQSTELEAQYF. As DNA, the CDR3 is TGCGCCAGCAGCCAGTCGACAGAGCTGGAGGCCCAGTACTTC. The chain is built from TRBV7-9 and TRBJ2-5, with D perhaps being TRBD1 or TRBD2 (5 bases each). CDR1 and CDR2 (germline): SEHNR, FQNEAQ (reference sequence). The CDR3 runs 14 residues.

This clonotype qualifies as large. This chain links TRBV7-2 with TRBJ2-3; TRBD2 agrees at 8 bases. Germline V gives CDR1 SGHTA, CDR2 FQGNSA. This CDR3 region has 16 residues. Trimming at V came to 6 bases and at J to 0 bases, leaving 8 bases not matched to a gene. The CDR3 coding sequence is TGTGCCAGCAGGGGGGCGGGGGGCCCGAGCACAGATACGCAGTATTTT. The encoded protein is CASRGAGGPSTDTQYF.